This entry lists 2 T cell receptor beta chains sequenced from one sample in a study of identical twins. TCRdb called the 5' RACE reads again in MiXCR, with one record for every CDR3 protein. Here the sample spans fewer than 500,000 distinct CDR3 sequences, 20% to 30% being singletons. This sample was also put to use in a study of T cells expressing NK-cell markers.

The sequenced sample consisted of CD4+ T cells sorted from blood. The receptors shown here come from a woman in her late teens or twenties in good health.

This chain uses TRBV9 with TRBJ2-1, with 8 nucleotides matching TRBD1. This CDR3 contains 14 residues. Germline CDR1 is SGDLS and CDR2 is YYNGEE. V lost 1 base to trimming and J lost 11 bases; unmatched junction nucleotides: 8. CDR3 loop: CASSVSVRQGQQFF. The CDR3 DNA reads TGTGCCAGCAGCGTAAGTGTGAGACAGGGGCAGCAGTTCTTC. The entire variable domain, with the rest obtained from reference TRBV9 and TRBJ2-1, is as follows: DSGVTQTPKHLITATGQRVTLRCSPRSGDLSVYWYQQSLDQGLQFLIQYYNGEERAKGNILERFSAQQFPDLHSELNLSSLELGDSALYFCASSVSVRQGQQFFGPGTRLTVL.

The genes are TRBV11-3 and TRBJ2-3; TRBD2 might be the D (5 bases). The germline CDR1 and CDR2 sequences are SGHNT and YENEEA. Trimming left V 3 bases short and J 2 bases short, with 15 bases between. There are 16 residues in the CDR3. The CDR3 spells CASSFGRALLTDTQYF. CDR3 nucleotide sequence: TGTGCCAGCAGCTTCGGGCGGGCACTACTCACAGATACGCAGTATTTT. Combining the CDR3 with reference TRBV11-3 and TRBJ2-3 gives the whole variable domain EAGVVQSPRYKIIEKKQPVAFWCNPISGHNTLYWYLQNLGQGPELLIRYENEEAVDDSQLPKDRFSAERLKGVDSTLKIQPAELGDSAVYLCASSFGRALLTDTQYFGPGTRLTVL.